What follows describes a single T cell receptor (beta chain). The PCR ran on 60 Vbeta and 13 Jbeta primers. Profiled with immunoSEQ multiplex PCR; TCRdb holds only in-frame clones, not every one. The sample consists of about 87,000 clones, more than 70% of them appearing once. The CDR3 runs to 15 residues. Germline CDR1 is GTSNPN and CDR2 is SVGIG (reference sequence). The V segment lost 0 bases and the J segment 11 bases; nucleotides outside the gene matches: 9. This sample is drawn from a study of cytomegalovirus exposure and HLA in healthy donors. The chain recombines TRBV30 with TRBJ2-1; TRBD2 agrees at 11 bases. This receptor was taken from a woman aged 40 to 55 in good health and CMV-seronegative. The sequenced sample consisted of PBMCs. The CDR3 spells CAWSVQSSGGAKQFF. The CDR3 nucleotides read TGTGCCTGGAGTGTACAGAGTAGCGGGGGGGCCAAGCAGTTCTTC.